The 20 T cell receptor beta chains below all came from one sample that was sequenced in a study of blood T cell repertoires in COVID-19. The data were produced by immunoSEQ multiplex PCR, yet TCRdb's version contains in-frame clones alone and is incomplete. Among about 400,000 clones, 80% to 90% were seen once, and the ten largest hold about 1.5%. Sequencing input: peripheral blood. The source is a woman in her thirties with active or convalescent COVID-19.

The chain links TRBV2 to TRBJ1-1, with D possibly being TRBD1 (5 bases). CDR3 size: 13 residues. Germline V gives CDR1 SNHLY, CDR2 FYNNEI. Trimming left V 5 bases short and J 2 bases short, with 9 bases between. This CDR3 is CASSSGINTEAFF. DNA for the CDR3: TGTGCCAGCAGTTCAGGGATTAACACTGAAGCTTTCTTT.

The chain employs TRBV5-1 and TRBJ2-3; unclear D gene. Trimming left V 4 bases short and J 4 bases short, with 13 bases between. Germline CDR1 and CDR2: SGHRS and YFSETQ. CDR3 length: 14 residues. The CDR3 loop reads CASSVSGTADTQYF. The CDR3 DNA follows: TGCGCCAGCAGCGTCTCGGGTACCGCAGATACGCAGTATTTT.

The V gene is TRBV19, the J gene TRBJ1-1; no firm D call. This CDR3 spans 16 amino acids. Germline CDR1 LNHDA, CDR2 SQIVND (reference sequence). Trimming cost V 3 bases and J 0 bases, with 14 bases left between them. CDR3 in amino acids: CASSIDGKWVNTEAFF. In DNA, the CDR3 is TGTGCCAGTAGTATCGACGGGAAATGGGTGAACACTGAAGCTTTCTTT.

As to this clone: Germline is not matched at one junction end, which may reflect a read error. The chain employs TRBV27 and TRBJ2-7, with D hard to call. The germline gives CDR1 MNHEY, CDR2 SMNVEV (reference sequence). This CDR3 has 11 residues. CDR3 sequence (DNA): TGTGCCAGCAGTATATCCTACGAGCAGTACTTC. Encoded protein: CASSISYEQYF.

This clone was counted once. The rearrangement links TRBV10-1 to TRBJ1-2, with unresolved D. The ends were cut back, 2 bases at V and 2 bases at J, with 6 bases in the middle. Germline V gene sequence: CDR1 WNHNN, CDR2 SYGVQD (reference sequence). The CDR3 is 13 residues long. The CDR3 DNA reads TGCGCCAGCAGTGAGGGAGGGAACTATGGCTACACCTTC. Translated: CASSEGGNYGYTF.

The table lists this clone with a few counts. The chain joins TRBV28 to TRBJ1-2, with D uncertain. There are 13 residues in the CDR3. V was trimmed by 3 bases and J by 0 bases, leaving 5 bases between them. Germline CDR1 and CDR2: MDHEN and SYDVKM. CDR3 in DNA: TGTGCCAGCAGTTTCCCAGCTAACTATGGCTACACCTTC. Amino acids: CASSFPANYGYTF.

The genes are TRBV30 and TRBJ1-5; 9 bases match TRBD1. This CDR3 is 16 amino acids long. Germline-derived CDR1 and CDR2 are GTSNPN and SVGIG (reference sequence). V dropped 3 bases and J dropped 3; count of bases not matched to a gene: 9. The CDR3 DNA reads TGTGCCTGGAGCCGCCGGGGACAGGGTTTCAATCAGCCCCAGCATTTT. Translated, it gives CAWSRRGQGFNQPQHF.

The V and J genes are TRBV4-2 and TRBJ2-4; 9 positions agree with TRBD2. The CDR3 spans 15 residues. CDR1 and CDR2 (germline): LGHNA, YNFKEQ. V was pared by 2 bases and J by 7 bases, with 6 bases of the junction left unmatched. DNA of the CDR3: TGTGCCAGCAGCCAACAATTAGCGGGAGATAACATTCAGTACTTC. As protein: CASSQQLAGDNIQYF.

This chain joins TRBV5-6 and TRBJ2-4; tentative D call: TRBD2 (5 bases). Germline V CDR1 and CDR2: SGHDT, YYEEEE. V lost 3 bases and J 8 bases, leaving 12 bases between the germline ends. The CDR3 is 13 amino acids. CDR3 residues: CASSSLVSYIQYF. The CDR3 DNA is TGTGCCAGCAGCTCACTAGTTTCGTACATTCAGTACTTC. Complete variable domain (other parts from reference TRBV5-6 and TRBJ2-4): DAGVTQSPTHLIKTRGQQVTLRCSPKSGHDTVSWYQQALGQGPQFIFQYYEEEERQRGNFPDRFSGHQFPNYSSELNVNALLLGDSALYLCASSSLVSYIQYFGAGTRLSVL.

This chain links TRBV20-1 with TRBJ2-5; possibly TRBD2 for D (6 bases). The CDR3 is made up of 12 amino acids. Germline V gene data show CDR1 as DFQATT and CDR2 as SNEGSKA (reference sequence). V lost 3 bases to trimming and J lost 5 bases, with 10 bases between them. In DNA, the CDR3 is TGCAGTGCTAGTTGGGGGGTGGAGACCCAGTACTTC. Its protein product is CSASWGVETQYF.

J is TRBJ2-6 and V is TRBV3-1 (or the pseudogene TRBV3-2), with D perhaps matching TRBD2 (5 bases). There are 20 residues in the CDR3. Trimming took 6 bases from V and 0 from J, leaving 24 bases between them. Germline V CDR1 and CDR2: LGHDT, YNNKEL (reference sequence). CDR3 sequence: CASRISPPWTLSSGANVLTF. CDR3 bases: TGTGCCAGCAGAATATCCCCCCCGTGGACTTTAAGCTCTGGGGCCAACGTCCTGACTTTC.

This clone was seen a single time. The V call is TRBV6-5, the J call TRBJ2-7, with a weak D call TRBD2 (5 bases). Trimming removed 2 bases at V and 1 base at J, with 15 bases between. The CDR3 has 16 residues. From germline, CDR1 is MNHEY and CDR2 SVGAGI. The CDR3 sequence is CASSYSLRVPSYEQYF. In nucleotides, the CDR3 is TGTGCCAGCAGTTACAGCTTGCGGGTCCCATCCTACGAGCAGTACTTC.

This chain joins TRBV5-1 and TRBJ2-1; tentative D call: TRBD1 (6 bases). The CDR3 extends over 14 amino acids. Trimming shortened V by 4 bases and J by 0 bases, and 8 bases separated the two germline ends. Germline values: CDR1 SGHRS, CDR2 YFSETQ. The CDR3 coding sequence is TGCGCCAGCAGCCTGGACAGCTCCTACAATGAGCAGTTCTTC. Protein sequence: CASSLDSSYNEQFF.

Here the CDR3 reads CASSLSTESNEKLFF. CDR3 coding DNA: TGTGCCAGCAGCTTATCGACAGAATCTAATGAAAAACTGTTTTTT. The rearrangement joins TRBV11-2 to TRBJ1-4; TRBD1 might be the D (5 bases). The CDR3 is made up of 15 amino acids. V gave up 2 bases and J gave up 3 bases, with 10 bases separating them. CDR1 and CDR2 from the germline V gene are SGHAT and FQNNGV.

This sequence joins TRBV28 and TRBJ1-1, with D perhaps TRBD1 (5 bases). Per germline, CDR1 MDHEN and CDR2 SYDVKM. The V and J ends lost 11 bases and 1 base respectively, with 20 bases between them. The CDR3 extends over 15 amino acids. CDR3 loop: CAFSRGREANTEAFF. The CDR3 DNA follows: TGTGCCTTTTCAAGGGGAAGGGAGGCGAACACTGAAGCTTTCTTT.

This clone occurred a few times. This chain joins TRBV6-6 and TRBJ2-3; 8 nucleotides match TRBD2. With V trimmed by 5 bases and J by 3 bases, 4 bases remained unmatched. Germline loops: CDR1 MNHNY, CDR2 SVGAGI (reference sequence). This CDR3 has 14 residues. CDR3 in DNA: TGTGCCAGCAGTGCGGGGGGCGAGACAGATACGCAGTATTTT. It codes for CASSAGGETDTQYF.

This rearrangement joins TRBV27 to TRBJ2-1; TRBD2 matches at 10 bases. CDR1 is MNHEY, CDR2 SMNVEV, per germline (reference sequence). The CDR3 has 15 residues. The J segment lost 4 bases and the V segment lost 6 bases, leaving 6 bases of the junction unmatched. The CDR3 DNA follows: TGTGCCAGCAGCCGAGCGGGGGGGATTTACAATGAGCAGTTCTTC. This sequence encodes CASSRAGGIYNEQFF.

This chain links TRBV6-5 with TRBJ2-7; weak D call: TRBD2 (6 bases). Trimming removed 7 bases at V and 5 bases at J, with 18 bases between. The CDR3 totals 14 residues. The germline V gene encodes CDR1 MNHEY and CDR2 SVGAGI. CDR3 amino acids: CASTLMAGSNEQYF. CDR3 DNA sequence: TGTGCCAGCACCCTCATGGCGGGAAGCAACGAGCAGTACTTC.

This chain joins TRBV10-1 and TRBJ1-1; D remains unclear. Trimming took 0 bases from V and 7 from J, leaving 9 bases between them. The CDR3 is 13 residues long. Looked up from germline, CDR1 is WNHNN and CDR2 is SYGVQD (reference sequence). The CDR3 sequence is CASSESTRNEAFF. Here the CDR3 DNA reads TGCGCCAGCAGTGAGTCGACTCGGAATGAAGCTTTCTTT.

The chain recombines TRBV15 with TRBJ2-2; a possible D gene is TRBD1 (5 bases). The V end lost 8 bases, the J end lost 4 bases, and 20 bases lay between the germline ends. Germline V gives CDR1 LNHNV, CDR2 YYDKDF (reference sequence). The CDR3 covers 16 residues. Here the CDR3 reads CATRKTDLQGTGELFF. The CDR3 DNA sequence: TGTGCCACCCGTAAGACAGATCTCCAAGGCACCGGGGAGCTGTTTTTT.